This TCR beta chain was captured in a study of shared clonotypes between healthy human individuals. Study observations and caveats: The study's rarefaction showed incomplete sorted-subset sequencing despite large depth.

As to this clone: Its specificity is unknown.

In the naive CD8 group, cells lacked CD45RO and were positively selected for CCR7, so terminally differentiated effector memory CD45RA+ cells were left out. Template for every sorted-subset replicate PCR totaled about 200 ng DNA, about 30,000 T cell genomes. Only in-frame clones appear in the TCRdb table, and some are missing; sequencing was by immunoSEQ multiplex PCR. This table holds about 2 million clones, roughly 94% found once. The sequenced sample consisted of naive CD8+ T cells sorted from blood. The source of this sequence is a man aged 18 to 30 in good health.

CDR3 in amino acids: CASSPPKAGESTEAFF. CDR3 bases: TGTGCCAGCAGCCCACCAAAGGCGGGCGAGAGCACTGAAGCTTTCTTT. This rearrangement joins TRBV9 to TRBJ1-1; D is undetermined. Per germline, CDR1 SGDLS and CDR2 YYNGEE. This CDR3 has 16 residues. V was pared by 4 bases and J by 4 bases, with 20 bases between.